This passage covers 3 T cell receptor beta chains from one sample sequenced in a study of T cells in Graves' hyperthyroidism and ophthalmopathy. The investigators amplified TCR beta CDR3 regions from RNA transcripts. The HTBI set primed first-round TCR CDR3 RT-PCR. TCRdb called the multiplex PCR reads again in MiXCR, with one record for every CDR3 protein. The repertoire holds a few hundred thousand distinct CDR3 sequences, 15% to 20% seen once, with 45% to 50% in the top ten. The specimen was blood. The receptors shown here come from a woman aged 50 to 60 with Graves' hyperthyroidism.

In its sample, this clonotype was seen many times. This sequence joins TRBV7-6 and TRBJ2-7; D tentatively reads TRBD1 or TRBD2 (5 bases each). Germline V gives CDR1 SGHVS, CDR2 FNYEAQ. Trimming took off 1 base at V and 2 bases at J, with 9 bases between the two ends. The CDR3 covers 14 residues. CDR3 protein: CASSLGGSAYEQYF. The CDR3 DNA follows: TGTGCCAGCAGCTTAGGGGGGTCAGCCTACGAGCAGTACTTC.

This clonotype was counted at least ten times. The chain employs TRBV7-9 and TRBJ2-7; TRBD1 agrees at 7 bases. V was pared by 5 bases and J by 7 bases, with 8 bases of the junction left unmatched. The CDR3 length is 13 residues. Germline V CDR1 and CDR2: SEHNR, FQNEAQ (reference sequence). As DNA, the CDR3 is TGTGCCAGCAGCCGCCGGGACAGAAGGGAGCAGTACTTC. Translated, it gives CASSRRDRREQYF.

The rearrangement joins TRBV5-1 to TRBJ2-4; 7 bases align to TRBD2. J was trimmed by 12 bases and V by 4 bases; bases with no gene match: 16. The germline V gene has CDR1 SGHRS and CDR2 YFSETQ. The CDR3 extends over 15 amino acids. The CDR3 nucleotides are TGCGCCAGCAGCGTAGCCGGGACCGGGAGGACTGGTCAGTACTTC. It translates to CASSVAGTGRTGQYF.